This T cell receptor (beta chain) derives from a study of blood T cell repertoires in COVID-19. In the study overall: Donors in the United States, Italy and Spain gave samples during acute or convalescent COVID-19. From T cells, B-cell-depleted T cells, or PBMCs came the material, which was cDNA or gDNA.

Assay: immunoSEQ multiplex PCR; the TCRdb copy retains only in-frame clones and omits some. This sample carries approximately 140,000 clones, around four fifths of them seen once, and the ten largest clones take 2.2%. Germline-derived CDR1 and CDR2 are SGHTA and FQGNSA. V shed 2 bases and J shed 0 bases, with 7 bases lying between them. The CDR3 contains 14 residues. The specimen sequenced was peripheral blood. This chain connects TRBV7-2 to TRBJ1-1; D unclear. This TCR was recovered from a man in his 70s with acute or convalescent COVID-19. The CDR3 sequence: CASSLSGVNTEAFF. CDR3 in DNA: TGTGCCAGCAGCTTATCAGGTGTGAACACTGAAGCTTTCTTT. Supplemented by reference TRBV7-2 and TRBJ1-1, the full variable domain reads GAGVSQSPSNKVTEKGKDVELRCDPISGHTALYWYRQSLGQGLEFLIYFQGNSAPDKSGLPSDRFSAERTGGSVSTLTIQRTQQEDSAVYLCASSLSGVNTEAFFGQGTRLTVV.